This T cell receptor (beta chain) is drawn from a study of early T cells in non-severe SARS-CoV-2 infection. Background on the study: The authors sequenced bulk RNA from unsorted whole blood, leaving chains unpaired.

The library protocol tagged individual cDNA molecules with unique molecular identifiers. Using its own MiXCR run on the 5' RACE reads, TCRdb lists one record per CDR3 protein. The sample shows approximately 65,000 distinct CDR3 sequences, about a tenth of them seen only once. CDR3 length equals 16 residues. V shed 10 bases and J shed 3 bases, with 19 bases lying between them. From germline, CDR1 is LGHDT and CDR2 YNNKEL (reference sequence). This sequence originates from an adult who was a healthcare worker with PCR-confirmed SARS-CoV-2 infection or an uninfected control (not recorded which). The chain uses TRBV3-1 and TRBJ2-6; D is undetermined. Sequencing used whole blood. CDR3 amino acids: CATSWARSFGANVLTF. The CDR3 coding sequence is TGTGCCACCTCCTGGGCTAGGAGCTTTGGGGCCAACGTCCTGACTTTC.